The 15 T cell receptor beta chains in this list originate from one sample, sequenced in a study of blood T cell repertoires in COVID-19. Some clones are missing from TCRdb's copy, which holds only in-frame ones; the method was immunoSEQ multiplex PCR. This table has 120,000 to 150,000 clones, 75% to 90% appearing once. The specimen was peripheral blood. The receptor source for this set is a woman aged 55-69 years with active COVID-19.

V gene TRBV7-2 combines with J gene TRBJ2-1; no firm D call. CDR3 size: 12 residues. Germline V gene sequence: CDR1 SGHTA, CDR2 FQGNSA. Trimming removed 1 base from V and 7 bases from J, with 5 bases in between. CDR3 region: CASSLGRNEQFF. CDR3 bases: TGTGCCAGCAGCTTAGGCAGAAATGAGCAGTTCTTC.

This chain links TRBV9 with TRBJ2-1; tentative D call: TRBD2 (5 bases). The V gene lost 3 bases and the J gene lost 2 bases, with 15 bases spanning the gap. There are 16 residues in the CDR3. The germline CDR1 and CDR2 sequences are SGDLS and YYNGEE. The CDR3 here is CASSGGRQTTYNEQFF. CDR3 bases: TGTGCCAGCAGCGGTGGGAGACAAACCACCTACAATGAGCAGTTCTTC.

CDR3 sequence (DNA): TGCGCCAGCAGTGAGGGACAGGGGTCTAACTATGGCTACACCTTC. Translating it yields CASSEGQGSNYGYTF. V is TRBV10-2 and J is TRBJ1-2; 9 bases agree with TRBD1. This CDR3 contains 15 residues. Germline values: CDR1 WSHSY, CDR2 SAAADI. Germline trimming cut 2 bases from V and 0 bases from J; bases unmatched to any gene: 1.

V is TRBV30 and J is TRBJ1-1, with TRBD1 matching over 7 bases. Per the germline V gene, CDR1 is GTSNPN and CDR2 is SVGIG (reference sequence). The trim removed 4 bases at V and 1 base at J, leaving 3 bases unmatched. The CDR3 has 13 amino acids. The CDR3 loop is CAWKRTGNTEAFF. The CDR3 bases are TGTGCCTGGAAAAGGACAGGGAACACTGAAGCTTTCTTT.

This clone was seen once. The J gene is TRBJ2-7, the V gene TRBV6-5, with 7 bases matching TRBD2. The CDR3 contains 15 residues. CDR1 is MNHEY, CDR2 SVGAGI, per germline. With 7 bases clipped from V and 0 bases from J, the junction kept 9 bases outside the gene matches. Written as DNA, the CDR3 is TGTGCCAGCACGCTGAGGGAGGGGAGCTCCTACGAGCAGTACTTC. Translating gives CASTLREGSSYEQYF.

In DNA form, the CDR3 reads TGCGCCAGCAGCCCCGACAGTACTAACTATGGCTACACCTTC. Translating it yields CASSPDSTNYGYTF. This chain joins TRBV5-1 and TRBJ1-2, with a tentative D call TRBD1 (5 bases). CDR1 is SGHRS, CDR2 YFSETQ, per germline. This CDR3 is built from 14 residues. Trimming stripped 4 bases from V and 0 bases from J, with 10 bases between. Drawing the rest from reference TRBV5-1 and TRBJ1-2, the complete variable domain is KAGVTQTPRYLIKTRGQQVTLSCSPISGHRSVSWYQQTPGQGLQFLFEYFSETQRNKGNFPGRFSGRQFSNSRSEMNVSTLELGDSALYLCASSPDSTNYGYTFGSGTRLTVV.

This clone occurred once. The chain combines TRBV3-1 (or the pseudogene TRBV3-2) with TRBJ2-3, with D unclear. In germline, CDR1 is LGHDT, CDR2 YNNKEL (reference sequence). The CDR3 has 15 residues. V shed 2 bases and J shed 1 base, with 10 bases lying between them. CDR3 amino acids: CASSQTTLGTDTQYF. The DNA of the CDR3 is TGTGCCAGCAGCCAAACGACTCTTGGCACAGATACGCAGTATTTT.

The chain carries TRBV7-2 and TRBJ2-2, with a tentative D call TRBD1 (6 bases). V was clipped by 5 bases and J by 6 bases, with 13 bases between them. CDR3 length: 14 amino acids. Germline CDR1 SGHTA, CDR2 FQGNSA. The CDR3 sequence: CASSLYRVSGELFF. The DNA of the CDR3 is TGTGCCAGCAGCCTATACAGGGTCTCCGGGGAGCTGTTTTTT.

This clone was seen only once. The V call is TRBV3-1 (or the pseudogene TRBV3-2), the J call TRBJ2-1; D is perhaps TRBD2 (6 bases). There are 14 residues in the CDR3. Germline assignment: CDR1 LGHDT and CDR2 YNNKEL (reference sequence). Trimming stripped 2 bases from V and 4 bases from J, with 9 bases between. CDR3 in DNA: TGTGCCAGCAGCCAATCGGAGGGTTACAATGAGCAGTTCTTC. Translating gives CASSQSEGYNEQFF.

This chain connects TRBV6-5 to TRBJ2-1; TRBD2 matches 10 bases. The V gene's germline CDR1 is MNHEY and CDR2 SVGAGI. The CDR3 loop spans 15 amino acids. Trimming at V came to 6 bases and at J to 7 bases, leaving 9 bases not matched to a gene. CDR3 protein: CASRGAGGISNEQFF. The CDR3 DNA reads as TGTGCCAGCAGGGGAGCGGGAGGGATTTCGAATGAGCAGTTCTTC.

CDR3 loop: CASSPRDRDYEQYF. For the CDR3, the DNA is TGTGCCAGCTCCCCCAGAGACAGGGACTACGAGCAGTACTTC. The V and J genes are TRBV18 and TRBJ2-7, with 7 positions matching TRBD1. Germline-derived CDR1 and CDR2 are KGHSH and LQKENI. V lost 6 bases, J lost 3 bases, and 8 bases stayed unmatched. The CDR3 is 14 residues long.

The chain recombines TRBV7-8 with TRBJ1-2, with TRBD1 as a possible D gene (5 bases). Germline V gives CDR1 SGHVS, CDR2 FQNEAQ. V dropped 3 bases and J dropped 2 bases, with 19 bases sitting between them. This CDR3 spans 17 amino acids. The CDR3 DNA follows: TGTGCCAGCAGCTTTCGATCCCTAATGACAGCCAACTATGGCTACACCTTC. It encodes CASSFRSLMTANYGYTF.

The chain uses TRBV5-1 and TRBJ1-3; D uncertain. V lost 3 bases and J lost 3, with 4 bases in between. Germline CDR1 reads SGHRS; CDR2 reads YFSETQ. The CDR3 length is 12 residues. CDR3 residues: CASSSGGNTIYF. Written as DNA, the CDR3 is TGCGCCAGCAGCTCAGGTGGAAACACCATATATTTT.

The genes are TRBV4-1 and TRBJ1-4, with D hard to call. Germline V CDR1 and CDR2: MGHRA, YSYEKL. This CDR3 is 14 amino acids long. V dropped 4 bases and J dropped 3 bases, with 9 bases sitting between them. The CDR3 spells CASSLGVANEKLFF. As DNA, the CDR3 is TGCGCCAGCAGCCTCGGAGTAGCTAATGAAAAACTGTTTTTT.

This chain uses TRBV11-1 with TRBJ2-7, with TRBD2 matching over 11 bases. V lost 5 bases, J lost 3 bases, and 3 bases stayed unmatched. Germline values: CDR1 SGHAT, CDR2 FQDESV (reference sequence). CDR3 size: 14 residues. The CDR3 loop is CASSVGLADYEQYF. Here the CDR3 DNA reads TGTGCCAGCAGCGTGGGACTAGCGGACTACGAGCAGTACTTC.